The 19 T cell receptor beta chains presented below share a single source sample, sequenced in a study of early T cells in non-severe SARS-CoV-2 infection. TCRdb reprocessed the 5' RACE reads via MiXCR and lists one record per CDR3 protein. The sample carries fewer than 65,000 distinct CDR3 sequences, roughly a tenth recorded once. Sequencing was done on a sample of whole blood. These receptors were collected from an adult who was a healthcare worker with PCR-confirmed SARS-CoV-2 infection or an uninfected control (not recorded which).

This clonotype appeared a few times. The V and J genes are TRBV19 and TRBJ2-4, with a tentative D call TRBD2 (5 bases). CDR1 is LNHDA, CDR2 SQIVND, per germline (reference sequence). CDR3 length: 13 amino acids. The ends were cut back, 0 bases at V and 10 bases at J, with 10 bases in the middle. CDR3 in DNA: TGTGCCAGTAGTATAGACATGGGCGGGATTCAGTACTTC. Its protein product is CASSIDMGGIQYF.

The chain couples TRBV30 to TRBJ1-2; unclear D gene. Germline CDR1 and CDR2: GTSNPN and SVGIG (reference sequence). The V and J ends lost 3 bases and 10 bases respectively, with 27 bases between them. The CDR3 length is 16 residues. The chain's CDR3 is CAWRTTAGRTPLDYTF. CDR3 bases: TGTGCCTGGAGGACCACTGCCGGACGAACACCTTTAGACTACACCTTC. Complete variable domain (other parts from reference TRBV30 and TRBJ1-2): SQTIHQWPATLVQPVGSPLSLECTVEGTSNPNLYWYRQAAGRGLQLLFYSVGIGQISSEVPQNLSASRPQDRQFILSSKKLLLSDSGFYLCAWRTTAGRTPLDYTFGSGTRLTVV.

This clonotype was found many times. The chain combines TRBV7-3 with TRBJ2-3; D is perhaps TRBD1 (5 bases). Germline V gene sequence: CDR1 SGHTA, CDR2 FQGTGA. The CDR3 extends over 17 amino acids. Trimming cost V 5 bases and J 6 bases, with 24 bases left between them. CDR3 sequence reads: CASSQGVLSANRDTQYF. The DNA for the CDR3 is TGTGCCAGCAGCCAGGGCGTCCTATCGGCAAACAGGGATACGCAGTATTTT.

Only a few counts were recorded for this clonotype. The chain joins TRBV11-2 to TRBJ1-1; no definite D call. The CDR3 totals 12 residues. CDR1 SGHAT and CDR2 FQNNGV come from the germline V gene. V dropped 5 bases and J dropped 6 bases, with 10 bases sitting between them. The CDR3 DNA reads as TGTGCCAGCAGCCGAGATCGTTCTGAAGCTTTCTTT. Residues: CASSRDRSEAFF. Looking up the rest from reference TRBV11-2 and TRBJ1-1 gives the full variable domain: EAGVAQSPRYKIIEKRQSVAFWCNPISGHATLYWYQQILGQGPKLLIQFQNNGVVDDSQLPKDRFSAERLKGVDSTLKIQPAKLEDSAVYLCASSRDRSEAFFGQGTRLTVV.

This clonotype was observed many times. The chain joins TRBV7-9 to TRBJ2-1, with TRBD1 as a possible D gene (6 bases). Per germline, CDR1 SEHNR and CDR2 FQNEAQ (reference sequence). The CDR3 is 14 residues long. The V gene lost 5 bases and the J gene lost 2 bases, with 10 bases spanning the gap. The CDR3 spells CASSPHRAYNEQFF. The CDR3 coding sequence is TGTGCCAGCAGCCCCCACAGGGCCTACAATGAGCAGTTCTTC.

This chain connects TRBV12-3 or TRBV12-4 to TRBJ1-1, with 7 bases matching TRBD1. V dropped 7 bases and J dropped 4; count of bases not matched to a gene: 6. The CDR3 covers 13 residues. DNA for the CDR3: TGTGCCAGCACCATCAGGGGGTCCACTGAAGCTTTCTTT. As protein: CASTIRGSTEAFF.

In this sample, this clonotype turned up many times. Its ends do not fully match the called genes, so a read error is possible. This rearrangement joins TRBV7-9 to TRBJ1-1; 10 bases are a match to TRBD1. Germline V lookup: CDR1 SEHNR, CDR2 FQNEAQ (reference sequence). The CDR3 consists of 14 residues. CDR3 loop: CASSGGQGNAEAFF. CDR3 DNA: TGTGCCAGCAGCGGGGGACAGGGGAACGCTGAAGCTTTCTTT.

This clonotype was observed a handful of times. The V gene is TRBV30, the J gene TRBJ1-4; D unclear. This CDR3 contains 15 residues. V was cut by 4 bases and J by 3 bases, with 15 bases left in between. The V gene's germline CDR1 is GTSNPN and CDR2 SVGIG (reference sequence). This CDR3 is CAWTQGNGPNEKLFF. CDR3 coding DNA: TGTGCCTGGACTCAAGGGAACGGCCCTAATGAAAAACTGTTTTTT.

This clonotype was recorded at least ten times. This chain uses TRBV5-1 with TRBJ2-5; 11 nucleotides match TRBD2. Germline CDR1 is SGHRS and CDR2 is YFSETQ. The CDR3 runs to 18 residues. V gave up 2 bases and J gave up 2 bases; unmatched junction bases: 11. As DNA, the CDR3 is TGCGCCAGCAGCTTAGCTAGCGGGGGGATGATGAATCAAGAGACCCAGTACTTC. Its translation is CASSLASGGMMNQETQYF. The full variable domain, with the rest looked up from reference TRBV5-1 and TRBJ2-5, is KAGVTQTPRYLIKTRGQQVTLSCSPISGHRSVSWYQQTPGQGLQFLFEYFSETQRNKGNFPGRFSGRQFSNSRSEMNVSTLELGDSALYLCASSLASGGMMNQETQYFGPGTRLLVL.

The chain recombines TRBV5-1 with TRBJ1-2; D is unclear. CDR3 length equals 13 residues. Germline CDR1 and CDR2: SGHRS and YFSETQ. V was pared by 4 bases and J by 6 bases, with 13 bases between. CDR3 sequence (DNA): TGCGCCAGCAGCCGCGACGGTGGGGATGGCTACACCTTC. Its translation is CASSRDGGDGYTF. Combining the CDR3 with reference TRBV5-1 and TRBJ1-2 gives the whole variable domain KAGVTQTPRYLIKTRGQQVTLSCSPISGHRSVSWYQQTPGQGLQFLFEYFSETQRNKGNFPGRFSGRQFSNSRSEMNVSTLELGDSALYLCASSRDGGDGYTFGSGTRLTVV.

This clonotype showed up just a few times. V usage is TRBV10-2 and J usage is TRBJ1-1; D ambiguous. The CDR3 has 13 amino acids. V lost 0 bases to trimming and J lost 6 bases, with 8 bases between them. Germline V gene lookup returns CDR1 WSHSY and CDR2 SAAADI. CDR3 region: CASSESGSPEAFF. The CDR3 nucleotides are TGCGCCAGCAGTGAGTCAGGGAGCCCTGAAGCTTTCTTT.

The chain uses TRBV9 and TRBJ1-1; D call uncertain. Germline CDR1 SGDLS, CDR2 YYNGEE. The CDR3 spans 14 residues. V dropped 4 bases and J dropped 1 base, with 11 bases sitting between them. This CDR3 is CASSFLDANTEAFF. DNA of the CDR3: TGTGCCAGCAGCTTCCTGGACGCGAACACTGAAGCTTTCTTT.

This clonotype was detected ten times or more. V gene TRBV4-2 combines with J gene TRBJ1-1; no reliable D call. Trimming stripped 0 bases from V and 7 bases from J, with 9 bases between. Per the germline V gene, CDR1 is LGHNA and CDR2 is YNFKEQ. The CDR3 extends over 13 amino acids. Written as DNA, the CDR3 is TGTGCCAGCAGCCAAGATGGATGGGGTGAAGCTTTCTTT. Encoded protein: CASSQDGWGEAFF.

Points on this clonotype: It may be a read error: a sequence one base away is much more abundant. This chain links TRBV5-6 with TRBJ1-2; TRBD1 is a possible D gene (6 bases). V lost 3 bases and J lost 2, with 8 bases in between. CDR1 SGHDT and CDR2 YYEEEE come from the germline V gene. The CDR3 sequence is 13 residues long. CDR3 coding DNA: TGTGCCAGCAGCTCCGGACAGAACTATGGCTACACCTTC. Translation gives CASSSGQNYGYTF.

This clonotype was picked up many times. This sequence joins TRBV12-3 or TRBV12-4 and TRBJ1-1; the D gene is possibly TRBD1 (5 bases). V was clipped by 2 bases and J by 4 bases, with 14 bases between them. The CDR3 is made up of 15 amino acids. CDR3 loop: CASSLPTGGTTEAFF. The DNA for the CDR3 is TGTGCCAGCAGTTTACCCACGGGGGGGACCACTGAAGCTTTCTTT.

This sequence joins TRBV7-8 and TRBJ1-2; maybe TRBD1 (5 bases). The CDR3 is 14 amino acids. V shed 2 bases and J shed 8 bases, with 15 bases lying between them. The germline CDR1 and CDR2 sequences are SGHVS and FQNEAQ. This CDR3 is CASSLMGQKQGYTF. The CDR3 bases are TGTGCCAGCAGCTTAATGGGGCAGAAGCAGGGCTACACCTTC.

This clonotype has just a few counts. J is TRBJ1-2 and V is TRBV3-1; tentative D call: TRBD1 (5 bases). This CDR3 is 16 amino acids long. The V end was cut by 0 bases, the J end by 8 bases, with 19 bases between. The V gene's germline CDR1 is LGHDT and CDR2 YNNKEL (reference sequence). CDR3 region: CASSQDPQGGEWGYTF. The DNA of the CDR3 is TGTGCCAGCAGCCAAGATCCTCAGGGAGGCGAGTGGGGCTACACCTTC.

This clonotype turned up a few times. The CDR3 region is CASSLAGAAGVSNEQFF. For the CDR3, the DNA is TGCGCCAGCAGCTTGGCCGGGGCGGCGGGGGTTTCCAATGAGCAGTTCTTC. V is TRBV5-1 and J is TRBJ2-1, with 7 bases matching TRBD2. CDR1 is SGHRS, CDR2 YFSETQ, per germline. This CDR3 spans 17 amino acids. Trimming took 0 bases from V and 6 from J; bases not matched to a gene: 12.

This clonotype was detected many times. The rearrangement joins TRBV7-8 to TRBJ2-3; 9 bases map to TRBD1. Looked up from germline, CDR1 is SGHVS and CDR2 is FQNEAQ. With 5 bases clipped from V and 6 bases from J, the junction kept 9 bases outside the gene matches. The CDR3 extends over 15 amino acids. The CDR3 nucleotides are TGTGCCAGCAGCCTAACCCGGACAGGGGATGATACGCAGTATTTT. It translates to CASSLTRTGDDTQYF.